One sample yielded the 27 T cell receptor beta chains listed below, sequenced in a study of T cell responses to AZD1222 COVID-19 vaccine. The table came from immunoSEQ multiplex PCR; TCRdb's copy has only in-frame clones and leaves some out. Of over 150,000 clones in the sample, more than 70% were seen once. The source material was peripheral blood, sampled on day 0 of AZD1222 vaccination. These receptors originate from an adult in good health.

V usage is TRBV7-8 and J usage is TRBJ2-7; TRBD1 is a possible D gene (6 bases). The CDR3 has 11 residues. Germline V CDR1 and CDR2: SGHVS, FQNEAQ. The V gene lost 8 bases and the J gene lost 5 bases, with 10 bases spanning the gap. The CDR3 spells CASSRGNEQYF. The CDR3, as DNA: TGTGCCAGCTCCAGGGGAAACGAGCAGTACTTC.

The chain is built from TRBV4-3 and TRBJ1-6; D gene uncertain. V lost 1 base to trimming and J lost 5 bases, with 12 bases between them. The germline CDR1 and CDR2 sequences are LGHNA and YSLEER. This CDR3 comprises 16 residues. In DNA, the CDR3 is TGCGCCAGCAGCCAAGTTGGTGGCGCCAATAATTCACCCCTCCACTTT. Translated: CASSQVGGANNSPLHF.

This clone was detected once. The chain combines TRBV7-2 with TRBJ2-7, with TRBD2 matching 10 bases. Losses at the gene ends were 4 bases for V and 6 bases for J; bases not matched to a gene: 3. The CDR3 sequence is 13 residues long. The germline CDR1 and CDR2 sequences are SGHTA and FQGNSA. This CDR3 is CASSSLAGGEQYF. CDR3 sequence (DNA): TGTGCCAGCAGCTCCTTAGCGGGAGGCGAGCAGTACTTC.

The DNA of the CDR3 is TGTGCCAGCAGCCCCGGTGGGCAGACCAGGTTTCAGCCCCAGCATTTT. It encodes CASSPGGQTRFQPQHF. The chain links TRBV28 to TRBJ1-5; D unresolved. The V end lost 6 bases, the J end lost 6 bases, and 21 bases lay between the germline ends. This CDR3 is 16 amino acids long. CDR1 is MDHEN, CDR2 SYDVKM, per germline.

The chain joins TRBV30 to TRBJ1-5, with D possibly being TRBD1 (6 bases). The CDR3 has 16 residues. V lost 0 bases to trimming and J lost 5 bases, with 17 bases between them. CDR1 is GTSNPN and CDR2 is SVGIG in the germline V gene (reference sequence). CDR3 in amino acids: CAWSVMGHRADQPQHF. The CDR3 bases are TGTGCCTGGAGTGTAATGGGCCACAGGGCTGATCAGCCCCAGCATTTT.

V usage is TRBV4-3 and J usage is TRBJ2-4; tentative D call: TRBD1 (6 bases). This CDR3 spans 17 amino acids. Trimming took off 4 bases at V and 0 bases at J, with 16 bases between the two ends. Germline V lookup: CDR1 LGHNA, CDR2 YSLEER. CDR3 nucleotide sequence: TGCGCCAGCAGCCCAAGTGGGGGCCCCTTAGCCAAAAACATTCAGTACTTC. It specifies CASSPSGGPLAKNIQYF.

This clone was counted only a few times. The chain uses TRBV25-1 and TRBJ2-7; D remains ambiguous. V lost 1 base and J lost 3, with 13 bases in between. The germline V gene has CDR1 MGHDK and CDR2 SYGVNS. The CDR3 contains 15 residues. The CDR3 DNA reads TGTGCCAGCAGTGAATCCGGTCACAGTGTCTACGAGCAGTACTTC. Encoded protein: CASSESGHSVYEQYF.

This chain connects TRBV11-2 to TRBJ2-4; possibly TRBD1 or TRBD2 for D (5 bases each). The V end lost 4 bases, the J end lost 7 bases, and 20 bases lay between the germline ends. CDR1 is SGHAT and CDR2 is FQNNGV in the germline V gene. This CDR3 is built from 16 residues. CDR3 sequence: CASSSTRGLARNIQYF. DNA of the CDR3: TGTGCCAGCAGCTCGACTCGGGGCCTTGCCAGGAACATTCAGTACTTC.

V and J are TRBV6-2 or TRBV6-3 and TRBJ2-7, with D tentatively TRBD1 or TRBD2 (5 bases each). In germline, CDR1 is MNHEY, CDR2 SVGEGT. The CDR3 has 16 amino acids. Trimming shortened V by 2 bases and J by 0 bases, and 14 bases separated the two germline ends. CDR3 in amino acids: CASSYPRKGSSYEQYF. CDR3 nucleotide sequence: TGTGCCAGCAGTTACCCTCGGAAGGGGAGCTCCTACGAGCAGTACTTC.

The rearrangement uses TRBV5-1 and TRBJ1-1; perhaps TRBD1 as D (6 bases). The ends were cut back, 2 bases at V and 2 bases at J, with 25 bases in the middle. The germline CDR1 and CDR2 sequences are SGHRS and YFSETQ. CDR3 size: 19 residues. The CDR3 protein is CASSLPDHRVGVGNTEAFF. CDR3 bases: TGCGCCAGCAGCTTACCCGACCACAGGGTTGGGGTCGGAAACACTGAAGCTTTCTTT.

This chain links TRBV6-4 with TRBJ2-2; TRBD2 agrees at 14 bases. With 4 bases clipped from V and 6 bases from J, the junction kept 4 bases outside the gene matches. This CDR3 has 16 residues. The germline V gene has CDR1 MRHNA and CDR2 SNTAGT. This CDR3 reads CASSAGTSGGPGELFF. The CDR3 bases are TGTGCCAGCAGTGCCGGGACTAGCGGGGGTCCCGGGGAGCTGTTTTTT.

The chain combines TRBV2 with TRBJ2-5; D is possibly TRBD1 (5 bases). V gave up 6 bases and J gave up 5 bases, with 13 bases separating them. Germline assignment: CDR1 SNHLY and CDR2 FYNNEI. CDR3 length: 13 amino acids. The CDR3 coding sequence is TGTGCCAGCAGAGAGTGGGGCCACGAGACCCAGTACTTC. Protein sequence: CASREWGHETQYF.

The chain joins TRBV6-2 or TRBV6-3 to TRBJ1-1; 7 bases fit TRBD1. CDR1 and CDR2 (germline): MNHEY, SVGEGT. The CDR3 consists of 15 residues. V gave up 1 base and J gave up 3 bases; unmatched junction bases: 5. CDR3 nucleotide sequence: TGTGCCAGCAGTTACTACAGGGGACTTCACACTGAAGCTTTCTTT. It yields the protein CASSYYRGLHTEAFF.

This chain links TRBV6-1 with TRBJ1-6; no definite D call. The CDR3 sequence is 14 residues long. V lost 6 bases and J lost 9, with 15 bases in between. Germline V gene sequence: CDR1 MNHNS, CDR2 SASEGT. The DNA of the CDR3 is TGTGCCAGCAGCGAGACCCCAGAAGTTTCACCCCTCCACTTT. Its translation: CASSETPEVSPLHF.

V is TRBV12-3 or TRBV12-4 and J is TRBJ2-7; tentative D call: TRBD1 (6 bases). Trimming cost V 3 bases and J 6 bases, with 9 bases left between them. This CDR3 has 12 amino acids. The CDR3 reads CASSFGRGEQYF. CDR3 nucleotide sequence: TGTGCCAGCAGTTTTGGCAGGGGCGAGCAGTACTTC.

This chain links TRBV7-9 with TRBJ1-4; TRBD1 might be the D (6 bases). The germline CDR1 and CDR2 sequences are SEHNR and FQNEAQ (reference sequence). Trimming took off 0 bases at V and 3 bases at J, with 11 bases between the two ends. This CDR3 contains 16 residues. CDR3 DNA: TGTGCCAGCAGCTTAGCCCTGGGACAAGCTAATGAAAAACTGTTTTTT. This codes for CASSLALGQANEKLFF.

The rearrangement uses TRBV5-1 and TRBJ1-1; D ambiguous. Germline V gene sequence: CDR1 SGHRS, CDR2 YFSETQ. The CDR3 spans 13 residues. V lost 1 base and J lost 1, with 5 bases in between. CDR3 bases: TGCGCCAGCAGCTTGAATCAGAACACTGAAGCTTTCTTT. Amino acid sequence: CASSLNQNTEAFF. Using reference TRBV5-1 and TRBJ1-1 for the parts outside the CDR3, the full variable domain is KAGVTQTPRYLIKTRGQQVTLSCSPISGHRSVSWYQQTPGQGLQFLFEYFSETQRNKGNFPGRFSGRQFSNSRSEMNVSTLELGDSALYLCASSLNQNTEAFFGQGTRLTVV.

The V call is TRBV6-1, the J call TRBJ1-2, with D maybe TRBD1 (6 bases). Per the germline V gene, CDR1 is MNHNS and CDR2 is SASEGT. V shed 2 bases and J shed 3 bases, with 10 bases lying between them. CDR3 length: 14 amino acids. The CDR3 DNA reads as TGTGCCAGCAGTGAACAAGGGGGTCACTATGGCTACACCTTC. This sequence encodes CASSEQGGHYGYTF.

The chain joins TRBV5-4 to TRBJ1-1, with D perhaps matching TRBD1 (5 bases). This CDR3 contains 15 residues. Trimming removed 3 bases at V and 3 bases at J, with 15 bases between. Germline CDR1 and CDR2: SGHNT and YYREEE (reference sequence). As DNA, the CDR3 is TGTGCCAGCAGCTCCGCCGGGACCGGACACACTGAAGCTTTCTTT. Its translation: CASSSAGTGHTEAFF.

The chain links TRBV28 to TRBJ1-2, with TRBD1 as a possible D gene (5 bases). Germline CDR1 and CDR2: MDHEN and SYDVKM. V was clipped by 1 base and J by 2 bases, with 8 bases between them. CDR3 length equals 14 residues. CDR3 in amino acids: CASSLSAGNYGYTF. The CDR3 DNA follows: TGTGCCAGCAGTTTATCGGCAGGGAACTATGGCTACACCTTC.

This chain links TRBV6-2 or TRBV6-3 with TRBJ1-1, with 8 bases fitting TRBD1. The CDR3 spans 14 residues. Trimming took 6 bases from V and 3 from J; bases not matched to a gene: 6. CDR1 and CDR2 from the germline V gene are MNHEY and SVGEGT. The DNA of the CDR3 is TGTGCCAGCAGCTGGACAGGGAGGGACACTGAAGCTTTCTTT. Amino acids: CASSWTGRDTEAFF.

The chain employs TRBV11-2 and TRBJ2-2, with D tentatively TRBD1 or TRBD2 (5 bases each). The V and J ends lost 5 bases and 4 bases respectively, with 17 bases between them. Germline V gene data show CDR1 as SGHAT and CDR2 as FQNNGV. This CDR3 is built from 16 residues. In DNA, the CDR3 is TGTGCCAGCAGCCGGGACGACACCCCGGCCACCGGGGAGCTGTTTTTT. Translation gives CASSRDDTPATGELFF.

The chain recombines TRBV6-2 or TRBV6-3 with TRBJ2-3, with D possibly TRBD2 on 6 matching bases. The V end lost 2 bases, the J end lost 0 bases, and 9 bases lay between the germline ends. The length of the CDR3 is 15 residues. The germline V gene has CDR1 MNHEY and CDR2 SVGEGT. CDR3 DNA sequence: TGTGCCAGCAGTTACCCGGGACTTAGCACAGATACGCAGTATTTT. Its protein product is CASSYPGLSTDTQYF.

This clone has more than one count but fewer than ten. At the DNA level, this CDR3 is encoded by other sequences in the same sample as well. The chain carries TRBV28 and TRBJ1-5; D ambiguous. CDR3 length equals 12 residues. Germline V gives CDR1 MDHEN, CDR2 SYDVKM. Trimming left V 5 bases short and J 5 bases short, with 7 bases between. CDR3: CASSLSYQPQHF. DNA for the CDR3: TGTGCCAGCAGTCTCTCCTATCAGCCCCAGCATTTT.

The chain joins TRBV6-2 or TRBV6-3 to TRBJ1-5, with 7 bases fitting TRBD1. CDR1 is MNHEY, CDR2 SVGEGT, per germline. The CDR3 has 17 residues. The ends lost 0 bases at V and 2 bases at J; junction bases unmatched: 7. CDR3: CASSYSSVTGGNQPQHF. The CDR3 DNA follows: TGTGCCAGCAGTTACTCATCCGTAACAGGGGGCAATCAGCCCCAGCATTTT.

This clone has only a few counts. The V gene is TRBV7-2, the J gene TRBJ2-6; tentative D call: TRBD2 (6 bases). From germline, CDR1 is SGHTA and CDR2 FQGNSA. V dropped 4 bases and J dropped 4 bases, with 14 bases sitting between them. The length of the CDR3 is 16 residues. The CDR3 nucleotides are TGTGCCAGCAGCTCTAGTGGGGGGACCGGGGCCAACGTCCTGACTTTC. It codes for CASSSSGGTGANVLTF.

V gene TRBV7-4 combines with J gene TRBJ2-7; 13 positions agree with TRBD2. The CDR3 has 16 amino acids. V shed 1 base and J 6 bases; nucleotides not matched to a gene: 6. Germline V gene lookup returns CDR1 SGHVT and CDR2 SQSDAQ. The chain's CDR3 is CASSLGWTSGSCEQYF. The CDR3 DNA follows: TGTGCCAGCAGCTTAGGATGGACTAGCGGGAGTTGCGAGCAGTACTTC.